The 16 T cell receptor beta chains below all came from one sample that was sequenced in a study of CXCR3-negative and CXCR3-positive naive CD8 T cells. General study results and limits: TRB CDR3s were more hydrophobic in CXCR3-positive than in CXCR3-negative naive cells.

The antigens for these receptors are not known. 5' RACE that incorporated UMI labels was used to prepare the TRB cDNA libraries. No DNA is given; TCRdb re-called the 5' RACE reads and lists each CDR3 protein once. This table lists over 95,000 distinct CDR3 sequences. What was sequenced was naive CXCR3+ CD8+ T cells from blood. Stated subset: CD45RO-CCR7+CD27+CD95- naive CD8+ T cells expressing CXCR3 (TNR3+). The receptors were gathered from a human donor in good health. Some clones in this sample may be carry-over from other donors' samples.

V usage is TRBV6-2 or TRBV6-3 and J usage is TRBJ2-1. Germline CDR1 reads MNHEY; CDR2 reads SVGEGT. The CDR3 spans 14 residues. The CDR3 sequence is CASSYPGSYNEQFF.

Here the CDR3 reads CASSPAGAANYGYTF. This rearrangement joins TRBV5-1 to TRBJ1-2; TCRdb returns TRBD1, unconfirmable since there is no DNA. The CDR3 has 15 amino acids. Germline loops: CDR1 SGHRS, CDR2 YFSETQ.

The chain joins TRBV7-2 to TRBJ2-7. This CDR3 region has 13 residues. Germline values: CDR1 SGHTA, CDR2 FQGNSA. This CDR3 reads CASSPGKAYEQYF.

The chain joins TRBV10-2 to TRBJ1-3; TCRdb indicates TRBD1, and absent DNA this call remains unverified. This CDR3 contains 14 residues. Germline CDR1 and CDR2: WSHSY and SAAADI. CDR3 in amino acids: CASIGRDSGNTIYF.

J is TRBJ1-1 and V is TRBV30; TCRdb names TRBD1, which stays unverified in the absence of DNA. The CDR3 has 12 amino acids. Germline values: CDR1 GTSNPN, CDR2 SVGIG (reference sequence). The CDR3 sequence: CAFSGVGTEAFF.

The gene calls are TRBV7-9 and TRBJ2-7; TCRdb picks TRBD2, but there is no DNA to check that call. Germline V lookup: CDR1 SEHNR, CDR2 FQNEAQ (reference sequence). The CDR3 is 13 amino acids. The CDR3 region is CASRPGTSYEQYF.

The V and J genes are TRBV19 and TRBJ1-3; with no DNA, the TCRdb D assignment of TRBD1 cannot be verified. Germline CDR1 LNHDA, CDR2 SQIVND (reference sequence). The CDR3 length is 14 residues. CDR3 sequence: CASSMGQSGNTIYF.

The chain uses TRBV20-1 and TRBJ2-3; TCRdb picks TRBD1, but there is no DNA to check that call. Per the germline V gene, CDR1 is DFQATT and CDR2 is SNEGSKA (reference sequence). This CDR3 is built from 17 residues. Here the CDR3 reads CSARDLRTGGRLDTQYF.

The gene calls are TRBV6-2 or TRBV6-3 and TRBJ1-1; TCRdb returns TRBD1, unconfirmable since there is no DNA. The CDR3 is 16 residues long. Germline CDR1 and CDR2: MNHEY and SVGEGT. CDR3 amino acids: CASSPETVGRNTEAFF.

This chain joins TRBV10-3 and TRBJ1-2. This CDR3 is 11 amino acids long. CDR1 ENHRY and CDR2 SYGVKD come from the germline V gene. This CDR3 reads CAIPGGVGYTF.

The rearrangement uses TRBV12-3 or TRBV12-4 and TRBJ2-3. This CDR3 has 12 residues. The CDR3 sequence is CASSLRVYTQYF.

J is TRBJ2-6 and V is TRBV7-3. Per the germline V gene, CDR1 is SGHTA and CDR2 is FQGTGA. The CDR3 is made up of 16 amino acids. This CDR3 reads CASSLSGSTMANVLTF.

This chain joins TRBV9 and TRBJ2-7; no DNA is available, so the TRBD2 call from TCRdb remains unchecked. Germline V gene data show CDR1 as SGDLS and CDR2 as YYNGEE. There are 14 residues in the CDR3. The CDR3 spells CASSVDAGVVEQYF.

This chain uses TRBV10-3 with TRBJ1-1; the D call of TRBD1 rests on TCRdb alone, since no DNA is present to check it. The CDR3 extends over 12 amino acids. Germline assignment: CDR1 ENHRY and CDR2 SYGVKD. CDR3 sequence: CAIGTVNTEAFF.

This chain uses TRBV4-1 with TRBJ2-1; TCRdb's D call, TRBD1, is unchecked because there is no DNA. The CDR3 covers 14 residues. Germline CDR1 MGHRA, CDR2 YSYEKL. CDR3 loop: CASSHRGGYNEQFF.

The chain uses TRBV7-9 and TRBJ2-7. Germline CDR1 is SEHNR and CDR2 is FQNEAQ (reference sequence). The length of the CDR3 is 13 residues. CDR3 protein: CASSLDSTYEQYF.